These 9 T cell receptor beta chains originate from one sample sequenced in a study of glioma-infiltrating T cells after dendritic cell vaccination. The table came from immunoSEQ multiplex PCR; TCRdb's copy has only in-frame clones and leaves some out. The sample carries some 90,000 clones, roughly four fifths recorded once. As to time point: after dendritic cell vaccination, including at tumor progression/relapse. The input for sequencing was blood, taken after dendritic cell vaccination. Receptor source: a human donor with glioblastoma.

In its sample, this clone was seen many times. This chain joins TRBV6-5 and TRBJ2-7; D gene unclear. The V gene's germline CDR1 is MNHEY and CDR2 SVGAGI. Trimming cost V 0 bases and J 0 bases, with 9 bases left between them. The CDR3 has 15 amino acids. In DNA form, the CDR3 reads TGTGCCAGCAGTTACTCGAGATGGGGCTCCTACGAGCAGTACGTC. It yields the protein CASSYSRWGSYEQYV.

The chain combines TRBV5-1 with TRBJ2-7, with TRBD1 matching 8 bases. This CDR3 comprises 16 residues. Germline V gene data show CDR1 as SGHRS and CDR2 as YFSETQ. J lost 0 bases, V lost 5 bases, and 10 bases had no gene match. This CDR3 is CASSPGTGSSSYEQYF. The CDR3 DNA follows: TGCGCCAGCAGTCCCGGGACAGGATCTAGCTCCTACGAGCAGTACTTC.

This chain uses TRBV18 with TRBJ2-5; 8 nucleotides align to TRBD2. Germline V CDR1 and CDR2: KGHSH, LQKENI. Trimming at V came to 6 bases and at J to 1 base, leaving 7 bases not matched to a gene. This CDR3 is built from 15 residues. In DNA form, the CDR3 reads TGTGCCAGCTCGCCGAATAGCGGGGTCCAAGAGACCCAGTACTTC. Translation: CASSPNSGVQETQYF.

The CDR3 DNA is TGTGCCAGCAGCTTGGACTTGGTAGGGGCCCGCAAGGGAGGGGAGCTGTTTTTT. Translating it yields CASSLDLVGARKGGELFF. J is TRBJ2-2 and V is TRBV5-4, with D possibly matching TRBD1 (5 bases). The CDR3 runs 18 residues. Trimming left V 0 bases short and J 8 bases short, with 23 bases between. CDR1 and CDR2 (germline): SGHNT, YYREEE (reference sequence).

The rearrangement links TRBV11-3 to TRBJ1-1; D not certain. From germline, CDR1 is SGHNT and CDR2 YENEEA. V lost 1 base and J lost 2, with 8 bases in between. CDR3 size: 14 residues. CDR3 region: CASSLGGSNTEAFF. In nucleotides, the CDR3 is TGTGCCAGCAGCTTAGGCGGCAGTAACACTGAAGCTTTCTTT.

This sequence joins TRBV11-1 and TRBJ1-6; D unresolved. Germline V gene sequence: CDR1 SGHAT, CDR2 FQDESV (reference sequence). CDR3 length: 14 amino acids. V dropped 1 base and J dropped 10 bases, with 11 bases sitting between them. CDR3 loop: CASSLERVGSPLHF. The CDR3 coding sequence is TGTGCCAGCAGCTTAGAACGGGTCGGCTCACCCCTCCACTTT.

CDR3: CASSQGSLDRDNEQFF. Written as DNA, the CDR3 is TGTGCCAGCAGCCAAGGGTCTTTGGACAGGGACAATGAGCAGTTCTTC. The V call is TRBV4-2, the J call TRBJ2-1, with 8 bases identical to TRBD1. Per the germline V gene, CDR1 is LGHNA and CDR2 is YNFKEQ. J lost 5 bases, V lost 1 base, and 7 bases had no gene match. This CDR3 region has 16 residues.

The CDR3 DNA follows: TGTGCCAGCAGCCCTCGACGGCCGGGCACCGGGGAGCTGTTTTTT. Translating it yields CASSPRRPGTGELFF. The rearrangement links TRBV11-2 to TRBJ2-2; D is unresolved. The CDR3 extends over 15 amino acids. CDR1 is SGHAT, CDR2 FQNNGV, per germline. Deletions cut 5 bases from V and 4 bases from J, with 14 bases between.

The gene calls are TRBV15 and TRBJ2-1; D might be TRBD2 (6 bases). Per germline, CDR1 LNHNV and CDR2 YYDKDF (reference sequence). Trimming left V 1 base short and J 10 bases short, with 8 bases between. The CDR3 sequence is 12 residues long. CDR3 loop: CATSRAAGEQFF. CDR3 sequence (DNA): TGTGCCACCAGCAGAGCGGCGGGGGAGCAGTTCTTC.